One T cell receptor beta chain is described in this entry. CDR1 and CDR2 from the germline V gene are MNHEY and SVGAGI. The ends lost 6 bases at V and 9 bases at J; junction bases unmatched: 5. This CDR3 contains 13 residues. The data belong to a study of T cell responses to AZD1222 COVID-19 vaccine. Study-wide background: Researchers grouped second doses given at about 4 or about 12 weeks into one pool.

Using immunoSEQ multiplex PCR, the repertoire was profiled, and TCRdb retains in-frame clones only, with some absent. The sample includes about 120,000 clones, around 87% of them seen just once. The sample was peripheral blood, taken on day 0 of AZD1222 vaccination. This receptor was identified in an adult in good health. The chain couples TRBV6-5 to TRBJ1-6, with 7 bases matching TRBD1. DNA of the CDR3: TGTGCCAGCAGAGGAGGGGGCGGTTCACCCCTCCACTTT. It yields the protein CASRGGGGSPLHF.